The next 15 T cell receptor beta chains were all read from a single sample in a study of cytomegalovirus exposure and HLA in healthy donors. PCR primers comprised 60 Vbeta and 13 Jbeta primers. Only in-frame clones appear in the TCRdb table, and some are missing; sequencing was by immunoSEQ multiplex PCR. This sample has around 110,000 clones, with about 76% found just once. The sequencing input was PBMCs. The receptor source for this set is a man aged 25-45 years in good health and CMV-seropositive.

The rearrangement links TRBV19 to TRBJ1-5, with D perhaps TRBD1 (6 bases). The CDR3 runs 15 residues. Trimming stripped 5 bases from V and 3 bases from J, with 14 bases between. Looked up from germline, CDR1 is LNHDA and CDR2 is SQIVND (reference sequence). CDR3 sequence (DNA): TGTGCCAGTAGTCTGGGGGGGGCGGTCAATCAGCCCCAGCATTTT. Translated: CASSLGGAVNQPQHF.

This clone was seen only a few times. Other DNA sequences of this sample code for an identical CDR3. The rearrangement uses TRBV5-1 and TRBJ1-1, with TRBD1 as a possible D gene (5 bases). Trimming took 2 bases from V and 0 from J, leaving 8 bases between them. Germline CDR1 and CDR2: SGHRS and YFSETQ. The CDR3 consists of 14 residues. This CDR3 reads CASSFGGMNTEAFF. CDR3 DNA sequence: TGCGCCAGCAGCTTCGGGGGTATGAACACTGAAGCTTTCTTT.

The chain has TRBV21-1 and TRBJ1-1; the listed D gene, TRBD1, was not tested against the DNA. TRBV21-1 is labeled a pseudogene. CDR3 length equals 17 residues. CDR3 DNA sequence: TGTGCCAGCAGCCAAATATGTGTGGGGGCGAGGAACACTGAAGCTTTCTTT. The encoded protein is CASSQICVGARNTEAFF.

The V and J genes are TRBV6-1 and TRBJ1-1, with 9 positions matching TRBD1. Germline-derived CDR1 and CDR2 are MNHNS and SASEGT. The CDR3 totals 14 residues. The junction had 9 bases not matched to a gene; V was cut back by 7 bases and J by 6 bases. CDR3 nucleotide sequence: TGTGCCAGCACAAGGGACAGGGCATCGTCTGAAGCTTTCTTT. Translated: CASTRDRASSEAFF.

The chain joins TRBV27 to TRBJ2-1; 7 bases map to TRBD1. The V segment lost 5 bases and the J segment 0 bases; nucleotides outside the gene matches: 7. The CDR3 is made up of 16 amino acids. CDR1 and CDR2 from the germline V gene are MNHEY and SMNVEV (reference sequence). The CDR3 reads CASSLSGQPSYNEQFF. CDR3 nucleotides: TGTGCCAGCAGTCTGTCGGGACAGCCCTCCTACAATGAGCAGTTCTTC.

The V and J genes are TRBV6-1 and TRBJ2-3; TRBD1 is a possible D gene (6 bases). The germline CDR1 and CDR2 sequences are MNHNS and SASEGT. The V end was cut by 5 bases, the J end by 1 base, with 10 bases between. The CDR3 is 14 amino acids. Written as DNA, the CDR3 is TGTGCCAGCAGTAGCAGGGGTGGCACAGATACGCAGTATTTT. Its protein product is CASSSRGGTDTQYF.

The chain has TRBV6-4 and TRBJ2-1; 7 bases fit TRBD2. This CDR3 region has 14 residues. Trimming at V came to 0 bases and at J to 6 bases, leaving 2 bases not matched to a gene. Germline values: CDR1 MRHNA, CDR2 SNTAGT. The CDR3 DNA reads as TGTGCCAGCAGTGACTCGGGAGGGGTCAATGAGCAGTTCTTC. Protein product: CASSDSGGVNEQFF.

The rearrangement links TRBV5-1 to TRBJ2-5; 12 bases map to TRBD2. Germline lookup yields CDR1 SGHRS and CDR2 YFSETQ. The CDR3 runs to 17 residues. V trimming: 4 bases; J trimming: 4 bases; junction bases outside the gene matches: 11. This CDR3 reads CASSRPGLAGGTETQYF. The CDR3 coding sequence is TGCGCCAGCAGCCGACCCGGGCTAGCGGGGGGGACAGAGACCCAGTACTTC.

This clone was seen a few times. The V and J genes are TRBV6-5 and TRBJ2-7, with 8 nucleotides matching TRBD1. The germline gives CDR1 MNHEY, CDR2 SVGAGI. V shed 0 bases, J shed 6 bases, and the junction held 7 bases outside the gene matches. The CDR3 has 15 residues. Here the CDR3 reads CASSYSWQGASEQYF. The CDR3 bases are TGTGCCAGCAGTTACTCCTGGCAGGGGGCATCCGAGCAGTACTTC.

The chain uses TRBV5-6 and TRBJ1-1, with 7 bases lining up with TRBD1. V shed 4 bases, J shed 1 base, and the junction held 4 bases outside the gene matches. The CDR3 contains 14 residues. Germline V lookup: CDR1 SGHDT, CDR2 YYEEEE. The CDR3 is CASSQGGPNTEAFF. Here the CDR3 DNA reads TGTGCCAGCAGCCAAGGGGGCCCGAACACTGAAGCTTTCTTT. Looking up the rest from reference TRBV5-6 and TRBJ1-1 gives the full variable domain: DAGVTQSPTHLIKTRGQQVTLRCSPKSGHDTVSWYQQALGQGPQFIFQYYEEEERQRGNFPDRFSGHQFPNYSSELNVNALLLGDSALYLCASSQGGPNTEAFFGQGTRLTVV.

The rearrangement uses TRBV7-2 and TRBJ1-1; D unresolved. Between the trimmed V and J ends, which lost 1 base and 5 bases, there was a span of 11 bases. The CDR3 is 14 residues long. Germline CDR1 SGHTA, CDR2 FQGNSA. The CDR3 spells CASSLVIGETEAFF. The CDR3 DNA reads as TGTGCCAGCAGCTTAGTCATCGGGGAAACTGAAGCTTTCTTT.

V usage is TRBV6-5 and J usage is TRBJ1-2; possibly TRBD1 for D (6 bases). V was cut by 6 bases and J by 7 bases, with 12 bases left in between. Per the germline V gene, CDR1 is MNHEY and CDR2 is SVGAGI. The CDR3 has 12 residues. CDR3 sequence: CASRDGGRGYTF. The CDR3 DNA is TGTGCCAGCAGAGACGGGGGGCGTGGCTACACCTTC.

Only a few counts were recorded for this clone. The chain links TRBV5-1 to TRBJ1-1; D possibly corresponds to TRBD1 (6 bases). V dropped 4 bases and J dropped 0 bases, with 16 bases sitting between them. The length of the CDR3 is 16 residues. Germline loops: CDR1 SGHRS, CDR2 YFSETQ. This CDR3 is CASSHPLQGMNTEAFF. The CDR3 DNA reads TGCGCCAGCAGCCACCCTTTACAGGGCATGAACACTGAAGCTTTCTTT.

As DNA, the CDR3 is TGTGCCAGCAGCTTGAGGGCCTACGCTACCGGGGAGCTGTTTTTT. It specifies CASSLRAYATGELFF. The chain uses TRBV11-2 and TRBJ2-2; the D gene is possibly TRBD2 (5 bases). The CDR3 is 15 residues long. The germline V gene has CDR1 SGHAT and CDR2 FQNNGV. Trimming took off 3 bases at V and 5 bases at J, with 13 bases between the two ends.

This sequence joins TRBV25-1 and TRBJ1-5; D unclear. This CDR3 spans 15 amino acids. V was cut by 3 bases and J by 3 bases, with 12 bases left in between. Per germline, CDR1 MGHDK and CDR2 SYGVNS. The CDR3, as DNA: TGTGCCAGCAGTGATAGCACGCGTACCAATCAGCCCCAGCATTTT. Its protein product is CASSDSTRTNQPQHF.